This TCR beta chain was recovered during a study of T-cell reconstitution after alpha-beta-depleted transplantation in children. Unique molecular identifiers tagged the TCRbeta library. TCRdb re-called the PCR reads with MiXCR, one entry per CDR3 protein. The sample includes fewer than 550,000 distinct CDR3 sequences, approximately 11% of them seen just once. With 1 base removed from V and 7 bases from J, the gap between germline ends came to 8 bases. Germline lookup yields CDR1 SGHAT and CDR2 FQNNGV. The CDR3 covers 13 residues. Sequenced here: PBMCs from the stem cell graft donor, sampled from the stem cell graft. The origin of this receptor is a human donor who donated a stem cell graft to a child with acute myeloid leukemia. The chain combines TRBV11-2 with TRBJ2-1; D gene unclear. The CDR3 region is CASSLGFVNEQFF. For the CDR3, the DNA is TGTGCCAGCAGCTTAGGGTTTGTGAATGAGCAGTTCTTC.